Shown below are 3 T cell receptor beta chains from a single sample sequenced in a study of blood T cell repertoires in COVID-19. Repertoires were generated with immunoSEQ multiplex PCR, while TCRdb's copy carries only in-frame clones and drops some. The sample lists hundreds of thousands of clones; more than 85% were seen once. The sequenced material came from peripheral blood. The receptor set was obtained from a man in his forties with acute or convalescent COVID-19.

This rearrangement joins TRBV9 to TRBJ1-2, with 10 positions matching TRBD1. The CDR3 length is 14 residues. The junction had 4 bases not matched to a gene; V was cut back by 3 bases and J by 5 bases. Germline CDR1 SGDLS, CDR2 YYNGEE. CDR3 bases: TGTGCCAGCAGCGGCTGGACAGGGGGGTATGGCTACACCTTC. The encoded protein is CASSGWTGGYGYTF.

This chain joins TRBV4-3 and TRBJ1-4; D perhaps matches TRBD1 (6 bases). The CDR3 spans 17 residues. Germline loops: CDR1 LGHNA, CDR2 YSLEER. Deletions cut 3 bases from V and 8 bases from J, with 22 bases between. CDR3 amino acids: CASSHRAVGSQGEKLFF. The CDR3 DNA reads TGCGCCAGCAGCCACAGGGCTGTTGGCTCCCAGGGGGAAAAACTGTTTTTT.

The chain uses TRBV6-6 and TRBJ2-7; D unclear. Germline V gives CDR1 MNHNY, CDR2 SVGAGI (reference sequence). With 0 bases removed from V and 6 bases from J, the gap between germline ends came to 6 bases. The CDR3 totals 12 residues. CDR3 DNA sequence: TGTGCCAGCAGTTACTCCCCTAGCGAGCAGTACTTC. Encoded protein: CASSYSPSEQYF.